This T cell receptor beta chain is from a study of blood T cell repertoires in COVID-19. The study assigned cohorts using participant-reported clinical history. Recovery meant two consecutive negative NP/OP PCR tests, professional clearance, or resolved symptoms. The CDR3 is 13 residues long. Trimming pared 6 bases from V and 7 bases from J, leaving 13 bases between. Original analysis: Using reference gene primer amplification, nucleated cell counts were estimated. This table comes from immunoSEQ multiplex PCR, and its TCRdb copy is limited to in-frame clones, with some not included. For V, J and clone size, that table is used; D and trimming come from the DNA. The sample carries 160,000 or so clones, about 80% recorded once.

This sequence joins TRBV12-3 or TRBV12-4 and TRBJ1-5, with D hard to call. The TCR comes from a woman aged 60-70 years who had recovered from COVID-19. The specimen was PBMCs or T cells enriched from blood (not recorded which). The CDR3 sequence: CASSPSFRQPQHF. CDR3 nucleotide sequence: TGTGCCAGCAGCCCCTCTTTCAGGCAGCCCCAGCATTTT.